This is a list of T cell receptor beta chains from one sample in a study of regulatory T cells in long-lasting Graves disease. From the multiplex PCR reads, TCRdb called clonotypes with MiXCR, one entry per CDR3 protein. The sample records about 530,000 distinct CDR3 sequences, more than 15% being singletons. The sample also formed part of further work on T cells in Graves' hyperthyroidism and ophthalmopathy.

The material was peripheral blood mononuclear cells (PBMCs), obtained at new diagnosis, from a patient treated with antithyroid drugs. The receptors stem from a woman aged 35-65 years with Graves disease. Both conserved end residues are part of each CDR3. The D gene is left open where the match is weak. Clone size is stated in some rows and not others, as once, few, many or a class when expanded.

D	size	V	J	CDR3	DNA
TRBD1	few	TRBV5-8	TRBJ2-1	CASSLNQGAGNEQFF	TGTGCCAGCAGCTTGAACCAGGGGGCTGGCAATGAGCAGTTCTTC
.	many	TRBV6-9	TRBJ1-5	CASSYSKWGNQPQHF	TGTGCCAGCAGTTACTCGAAGTGGGGAAACCAGCCCCAGCATTTT
.	few	TRBV20-1	TRBJ1-3	CSAQIRNSGNTIYF	TGCAGTGCTCAGATCCGTAACTCTGGAAACACCATATATTTT
.	few	TRBV7-6	TRBJ2-5	CASSPRDPPRTQYF	TGTGCCAGCAGCCCCAGGGACCCGCCTAGGACCCAGTACTTC
.	.	TRBV15	TRBJ1-3	CATSRGGVQSPGNTIYF	TGTGCCACCAGCAGAGGCGGGGTTCAGAGCCCTGGAAACACCATATATTTT
.	many	TRBV12-3/TRBV12-4	TRBJ2-2	CASSEGGFDTGELFF	TGTGCCAGCAGCGAGGGGGGGTTCGACACCGGGGAGCTGTTTTTT
TRBD1	.	TRBV6-1	TRBJ2-2	CASRTGTGDWSGELFF	TGTGCCAGCAGGACTGGGACAGGGGATTGGTCCGGGGAGCTGTTTTTT
.	.	TRBV7-2	TRBJ2-1	CASSSHASLLNEQFF	TGTGCCAGCAGCTCACACGCCAGCCTCCTTAATGAGCAGTTCTTC
.	.	TRBV29-1	TRBJ2-7	CSVDQGLGEQYF	TGCAGCGTTGATCAGGGGTTGGGCGAGCAGTACTTC
.	many	TRBV7-3	TRBJ2-1	CASSLSRLSEQFF	TGTGCCAGCAGCTTATCGCGGCTTTCAGAGCAGTTCTTC
TRBD1	many	TRBV3-1	TRBJ1-1	CASSLPTGRNTEAFF	TGTGCCAGCAGCCTCCCGACAGGGAGGAACACTGAAGCTTTCTTT
.	few	TRBV30	TRBJ1-1	CAWSVQGAGSTEAFF	TGTGCCTGGAGTGTACAAGGGGCAGGGAGCACTGAAGCTTTCTTT
.	many	TRBV28	TRBJ1-2	CASSFFGGHYGYTF	TGTGCCAGCAGTTTTTTTGGGGGGCACTATGGCTACACCTTC
.	.	TRBV5-5	TRBJ1-2	CASSLSSGHNYGYTF	TGTGCCAGCAGCTTGTCTTCGGGGCATAACTATGGCTACACCTTC
TRBD2	many	TRBV5-1	TRBJ2-3	CASSLQSGTSGRTDTQYF	TGCGCCAGCAGCTTACAATCCGGGACTAGCGGACGCACAGATACGCAGTATTTT
.	.	TRBV19	TRBJ2-6	CASTPGAGANVLTF	TGTGCCAGTACACCAGGGGCTGGGGCCAACGTCCTGACTTTC
.	.	TRBV12-3/TRBV12-4	TRBJ1-2	CASTPGQGRPNCGYTF	TGTGCCAGCACCCCGGGTCAGGGACGCCCTAACTGTGGCTACACCTTC
.	.	TRBV11-2	TRBJ1-5	CASSLLGDGNQPQHF	TGTGCCAGCAGCTTACTAGGGGACGGCAATCAGCCCCAGCATTTT
TRBD1	.	TRBV18	TRBJ1-5	CASPLGQGGQPQHF	TGTGCCAGCCCACTCGGACAGGGCGGTCAGCCCCAGCATTTT
.	many	TRBV13	TRBJ1-2	CASSTQGSYGYTF	TGTGCCAGCAGCACGCAGGGGTCGTATGGCTACACCTTC
.	few	TRBV3-1	TRBJ2-6	CASSQTTLSKGWANVLTF	TGTGCCAGCAGCCAAACCACCTTGAGTAAGGGCTGGGCCAACGTCCTGACTTTC
.	few	TRBV12-3/TRBV12-4	TRBJ1-1	CASSPRQIAEAFF	TGTGCCAGCAGTCCCCGACAGATCGCTGAAGCTTTCTTT
.	.	TRBV27	TRBJ1-1	CASRHPLQDNTEASF	TGTGCCAGCAGGCATCCTTTACAGGACAACACTGAAGCTTCCTTT
TRBD1	many	TRBV27	TRBJ1-2	CASVGQVGGYTF	TGTGCCAGCGTCGGACAGGTGGGGGGCTACACCTTC
TRBD1	.	TRBV25-1	TRBJ1-1	CASSHPDRGAEAFF	TGTGCCAGCAGTCACCCAGACAGGGGCGCTGAAGCTTTCTTT
.	.	TRBV10-3	TRBJ2-7	CAISDTATEQYF	TGTGCCATCAGTGATACGGCGACCGAGCAGTACTTC
.	few	TRBV7-9	TRBJ2-3	CASRSLATTQYF	TGTGCCAGCAGAAGTCTAGCGACTACGCAGTATTTT
.	many	TRBV3-1	TRBJ2-7	CASSQRLNEQYF	TGTGCCAGCAGCCAGAGATTGAACGAGCAGTACTTC
TRBD1	.	TRBV20-1	TRBJ1-5	CSASTGTGTYQPQHF	TGCAGTGCTAGCACCGGGACAGGGACGTACCAGCCCCAGCATTTT
.	.	TRBV14	TRBJ1-2	CASSQLGNALGYGYTF	TGTGCCAGCAGCCAATTAGGGAACGCCCTTGGCTATGGCTACACCTTC
TRBD1	many	TRBV5-1	TRBJ2-3	CASSLWGQGTDTQYF	TGCGCCAGCAGCCTCTGGGGACAGGGCACAGATACGCAGTATTTT
.	.	TRBV6-1	TRBJ1-3	CASGEYNGNTIYF	TGTGCCAGCGGGGAGTATAATGGAAACACCATATATTTT
.	.	TRBV4-1	TRBJ1-2	CASSQVQGGRYGYTF	TGCGCCAGCAGCCAAGTACAGGGCGGGCGCTATGGCTACACCTTC
.	.	TRBV10-3	TRBJ2-3	CAIRETDTQYF	TGTGCCATCAGGGAAACAGATACGCAGTATTTT
.	once	TRBV2	TRBJ2-4	CASRLRSRGPAKNIQYF	TGTGCCAGCAGACTAAGGTCAAGGGGTCCGGCCAAAAACATTCAGTACTTC
.	few	TRBV5-1	TRBJ1-1	CASSLITGTANTEAFF	TGCGCCAGCAGCTTGATCACAGGGACGGCGAACACTGAAGCTTTCTTT
TRBD1	.	TRBV5-6	TRBJ2-1	CASSRDRPDNEQFF	TGTGCCAGCAGCCGGGACAGGCCGGACAATGAGCAGTTCTTC
TRBD2	many	TRBV2	TRBJ2-7	CASSDLPAGGSYEQYF	TGTGCCAGCAGTGATTTACCAGCGGGGGGCTCCTACGAGCAGTACTTC
.	many	TRBV2	TRBJ1-5	CASMGGEGNQPQHF	TGTGCCAGCATGGGGGGCGAGGGCAATCAGCCCCAGCATTTT
.	many	TRBV6-5	TRBJ2-5	CASSSKPKETQYF	TGTGCCAGCAGTTCGAAACCAAAAGAGACCCAGTACTTC
TRBD1	few	TRBV7-6	TRBJ1-2	CASSSGQGENYGYTF	TGTGCCAGCAGCTCAGGACAGGGTGAGAACTATGGCTACACCTTC
.	few	TRBV27	TRBJ1-1	CASSFNSMNTEAFF	TGTGCCAGCAGTTTTAACAGCATGAACACTGAAGCTTTCTTT
.	many	TRBV6-1	TRBJ1-1	CASRGGGGRNTEAFF	TGTGCCAGCAGGGGCGGGGGGGGGAGAAACACTGAAGCTTTCTTT
TRBD1	many	TRBV2	TRBJ1-5	CASGQGLSNQPQHF	TGTGCCAGCGGACAGGGCCTTAGCAATCAGCCCCAGCATTTT
.	few	TRBV5-6	TRBJ2-1	CASSLTGFEQFF	TGTGCCAGCAGCTTGACAGGGTTTGAGCAGTTCTTC
.	few	TRBV3-1	TRBJ1-4	CASSVNSATSNEKLFF	TGTGCCAGCAGCGTCAACAGCGCGACTAGCAATGAAAAACTGTTTTTT